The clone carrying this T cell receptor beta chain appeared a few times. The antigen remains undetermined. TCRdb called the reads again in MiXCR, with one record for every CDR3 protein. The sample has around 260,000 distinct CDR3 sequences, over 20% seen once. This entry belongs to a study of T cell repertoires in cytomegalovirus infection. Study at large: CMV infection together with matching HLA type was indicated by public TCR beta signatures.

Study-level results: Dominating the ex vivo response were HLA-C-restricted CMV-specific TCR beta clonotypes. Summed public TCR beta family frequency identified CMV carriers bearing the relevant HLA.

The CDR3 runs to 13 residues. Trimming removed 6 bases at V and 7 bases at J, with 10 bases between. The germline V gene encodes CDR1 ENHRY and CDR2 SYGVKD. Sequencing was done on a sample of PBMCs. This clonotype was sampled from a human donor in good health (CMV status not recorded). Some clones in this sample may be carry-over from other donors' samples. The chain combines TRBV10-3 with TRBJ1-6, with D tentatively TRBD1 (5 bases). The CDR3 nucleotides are TGTGCCATCAGGGGGGTAGACAATTCACCCCTCCACTTT. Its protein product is CAIRGVDNSPLHF.